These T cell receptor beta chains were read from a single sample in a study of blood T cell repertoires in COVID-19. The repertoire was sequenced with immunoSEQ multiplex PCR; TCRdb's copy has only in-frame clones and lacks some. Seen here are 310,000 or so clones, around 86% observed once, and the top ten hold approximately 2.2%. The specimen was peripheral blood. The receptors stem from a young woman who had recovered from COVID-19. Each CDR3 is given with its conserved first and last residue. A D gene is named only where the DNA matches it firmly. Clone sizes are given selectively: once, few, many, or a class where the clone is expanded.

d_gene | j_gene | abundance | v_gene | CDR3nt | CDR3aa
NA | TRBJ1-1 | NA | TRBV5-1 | TGCGCCAGCAGCTTGTCAGGGGCCAACACTGAAGCTTTCTTT | CASSLSGANTEAFF
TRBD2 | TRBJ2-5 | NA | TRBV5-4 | TGTGCCAGCAGCTCGAGGACTAGCGGGGGGGTAGGGACCCAGTACTTC | CASSSRTSGGVGTQYF
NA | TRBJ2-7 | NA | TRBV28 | TGTGCCAGCAGTTCGGACAGATCCTACGAGCAGTACTTC | CASSSDRSYEQYF
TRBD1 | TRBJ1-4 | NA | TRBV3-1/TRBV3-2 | TGTGCCAGCAGAAACACTAAACAGGGGATTAATGAAAAACTGTTTTTT | CASRNTKQGINEKLFF
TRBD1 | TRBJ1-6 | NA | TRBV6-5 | TGTGCCAGCAGTTCAGGGGGACCCCTCCACTTT | CASSSGGPLHF
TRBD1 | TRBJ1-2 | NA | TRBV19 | TGTGCCAGCGATCCCGGGACAGCCTATGGCTACACCTTC | CASDPGTAYGYTF
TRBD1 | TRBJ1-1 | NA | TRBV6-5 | TGTGCCAGCAGTCAGACAGGGAGGAAAACTGAAGCTTTCTTT | CASSQTGRKTEAFF
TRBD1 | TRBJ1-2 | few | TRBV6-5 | TGTGCCAGCAGCATGGACAGGGGCTATGGCTACACCTTC | CASSMDRGYGYTF
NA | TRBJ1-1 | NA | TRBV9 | TGTGCCAGCAGCCCCAAGGGGGTAGGGAACACTGAAGCTTTCTTT | CASSPKGVGNTEAFF
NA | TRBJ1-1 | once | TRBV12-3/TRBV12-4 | TGTGCCAGCAGTCCGGCGGGGAGGGGGGAAGCTTTCTTT | CASSPAGRGEAFF
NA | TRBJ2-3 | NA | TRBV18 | TGTGCCAGCTCACCACTAGTTTCAGATACGCAGTATTTT | CASSPLVSDTQYF
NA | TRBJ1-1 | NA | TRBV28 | TGTGCCAGCAGCTCGAGCGGGACCCGAGAAGCTTTCTTT | CASSSSGTREAFF
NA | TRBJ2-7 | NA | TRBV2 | TGTGCCAGCGCACAGTATTACGAGCAGTACTTC | CASAQYYEQYF
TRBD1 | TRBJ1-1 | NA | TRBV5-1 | TGCGCCAGCAGCGGGAGGGACAGGGGCACTGAAGCTTTCTTT | CASSGRDRGTEAFF
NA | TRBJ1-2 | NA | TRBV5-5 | TGTGCCAGCAGCTTGGAACGGGGGGCCCTTGGCTACACCTTC | CASSLERGALGYTF
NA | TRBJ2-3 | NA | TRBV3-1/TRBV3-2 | TGTGCCAGCAGCCGAGGCACAGATACGCAGTATTTT | CASSRGTDTQYF
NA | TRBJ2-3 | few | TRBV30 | TGTGCCTGGAGCGCTACGGTTTTCACAGATACGCAGTATTTT | CAWSATVFTDTQYF
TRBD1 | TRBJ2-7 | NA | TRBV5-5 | TGTGCCAGCAGCTCCCTGGGACAGACCTCCTACGAGCAGTACTTC | CASSSLGQTSYEQYF
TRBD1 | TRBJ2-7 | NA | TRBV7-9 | TGTGCCAGCTCCCCCGGGACAGGGTCCGACGAGCAGTACTTC | CASSPGTGSDEQYF
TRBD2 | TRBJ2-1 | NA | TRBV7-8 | TGTGCCAGCAGGGCTAGCGGGGGGGGTGAGCAGTTCTTC | CASRASGGGEQFF
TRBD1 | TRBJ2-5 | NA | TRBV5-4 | TGTGCCAGCAGCGGCATGAGACAGGGAGACCAAGAGACCCAGTACTTC | CASSGMRQGDQETQYF
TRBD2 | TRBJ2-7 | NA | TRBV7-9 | TGTGCCAGCAGACGTAGCGGGGGCCCGACGTCCTACGAGCAGTACTTC | CASRRSGGPTSYEQYF
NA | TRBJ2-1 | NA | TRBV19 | TGTGCCAGTAGTAAGGGGGTGGACTCCAATGAGCAGTTCTTC | CASSKGVDSNEQFF
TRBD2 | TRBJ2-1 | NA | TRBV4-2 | TGTGCCAGCAGCCAAGATCTTACCCGACTAGCGGGAGGTCCGTCCTACAATGAGCAGTTCTTC | CASSQDLTRLAGGPSYNEQFF
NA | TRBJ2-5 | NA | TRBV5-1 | TGCGCCAGCAGCTTGGGGGCAGGGTACGAGACCCAGTACTTC | CASSLGAGYETQYF
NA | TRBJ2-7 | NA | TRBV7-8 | TGTGCCAGCAGCTTAACCCGAGGAGGGGGCGATTACGAGCAGTACTTC | CASSLTRGGGDYEQYF